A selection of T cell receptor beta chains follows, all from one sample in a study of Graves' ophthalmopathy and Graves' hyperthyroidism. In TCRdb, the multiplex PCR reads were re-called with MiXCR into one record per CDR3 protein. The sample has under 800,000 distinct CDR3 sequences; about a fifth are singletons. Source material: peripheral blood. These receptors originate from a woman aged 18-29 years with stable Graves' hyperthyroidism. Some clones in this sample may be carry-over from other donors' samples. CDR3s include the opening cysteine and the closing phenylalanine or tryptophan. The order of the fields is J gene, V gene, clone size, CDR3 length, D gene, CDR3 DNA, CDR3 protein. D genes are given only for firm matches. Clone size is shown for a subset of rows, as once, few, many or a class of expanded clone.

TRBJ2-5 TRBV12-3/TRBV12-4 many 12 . TGTGCCAGCAGTTTCTACACGGAGACCCAGTACTTC CASSFYTETQYF
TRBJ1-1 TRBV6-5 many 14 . TGTGCCAGCAGTTACCGGGAGCGGGGCGCTGAAGCTTTCTTT CASSYRERGAEAFF
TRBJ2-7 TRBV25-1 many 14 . TGTGCCAGCAGGAGCTGGACCGGCTGGGACGAGCAGTACTTC CASRSWTGWDEQYF
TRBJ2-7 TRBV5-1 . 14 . TGCGCCAGCAGCTTGGCGTTGGGAAAATACGAGCAGTACTTC CASSLALGKYEQYF
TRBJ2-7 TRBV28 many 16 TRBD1 TGTGCCAGCAGTTTATCTAAGACAGGGGCCTCCTACGAGCAGTACTTC CASSLSKTGASYEQYF
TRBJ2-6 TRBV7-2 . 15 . TGTGCCAGCAGCTTACGCAGGGTTGGGGCCAACGTCCTGACTTTC CASSLRRVGANVLTF
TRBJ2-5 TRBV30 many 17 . TGTGCCTGGAGTGCCTCATCTGGCCAGGGGCTCTGGCTGACCCAGTACTTC CAWSASSGQGLWLTQYF
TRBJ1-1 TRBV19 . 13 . TGTGCCATTGCTACAGGGCCTCGCACTGAAGCTTTCTTT CAIATGPRTEAFF
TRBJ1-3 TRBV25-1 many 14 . TGTGCCAGCAGTGAACGCGGCTCTGGAAACACCATATATTTT CASSERGSGNTIYF
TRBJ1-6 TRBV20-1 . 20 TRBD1 TGCAGTGCTAGAGTGCTGGGGACAGGGGGCTCAAACTCCTATAATTCACCCCTCCACTTT CSARVLGTGGSNSYNSPLHF
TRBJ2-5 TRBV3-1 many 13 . TGTGCCAGCACCCCTTTCCGGCCGGAGACCCAGTACTTC CASTPFRPETQYF
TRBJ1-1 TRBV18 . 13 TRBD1 TGTGCCAGCTTCGGACAGGGTAACACTGAAGCTTTCTTT CASFGQGNTEAFF
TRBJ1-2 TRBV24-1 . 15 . TGTGCCACCAGTGATTTACAGGTAGTTGACTATGGCTACACCTTC CATSDLQVVDYGYTF
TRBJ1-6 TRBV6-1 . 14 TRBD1 TGTGCCAGCAGCGCAGACAGGGCAAACTCACCCCTCCACTTT CASSADRANSPLHF